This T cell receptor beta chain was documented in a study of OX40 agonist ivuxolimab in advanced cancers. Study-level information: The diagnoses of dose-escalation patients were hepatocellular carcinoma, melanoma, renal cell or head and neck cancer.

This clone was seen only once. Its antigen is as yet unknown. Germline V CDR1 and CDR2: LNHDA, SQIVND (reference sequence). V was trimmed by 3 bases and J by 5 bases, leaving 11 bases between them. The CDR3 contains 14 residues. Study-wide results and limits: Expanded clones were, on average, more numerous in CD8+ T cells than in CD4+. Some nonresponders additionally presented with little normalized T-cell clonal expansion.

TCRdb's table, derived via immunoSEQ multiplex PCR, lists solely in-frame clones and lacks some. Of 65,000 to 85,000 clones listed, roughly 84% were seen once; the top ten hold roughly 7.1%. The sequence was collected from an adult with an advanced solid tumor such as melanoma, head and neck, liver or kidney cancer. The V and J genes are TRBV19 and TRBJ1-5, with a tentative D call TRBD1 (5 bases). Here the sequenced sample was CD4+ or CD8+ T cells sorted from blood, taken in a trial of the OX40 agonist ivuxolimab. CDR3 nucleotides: TGTGCCAGTAGTATTGGGGGGTGGGATCAGCCCCAGCATTTT. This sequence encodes CASSIGGWDQPQHF.